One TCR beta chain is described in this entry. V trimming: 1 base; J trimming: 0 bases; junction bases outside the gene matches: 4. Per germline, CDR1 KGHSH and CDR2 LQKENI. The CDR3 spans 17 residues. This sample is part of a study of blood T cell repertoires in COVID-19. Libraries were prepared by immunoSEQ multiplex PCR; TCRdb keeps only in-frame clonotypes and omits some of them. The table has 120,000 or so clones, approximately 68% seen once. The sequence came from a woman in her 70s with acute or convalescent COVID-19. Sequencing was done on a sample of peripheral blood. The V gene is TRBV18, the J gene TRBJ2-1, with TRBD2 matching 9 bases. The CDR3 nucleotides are TGTGCCAGCTCACCACAAAGCGGGGGGAGCTCCTACAATGAGCAGTTCTTC. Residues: CASSPQSGGSSYNEQFF.